One and the same sample provided the 12 T cell receptor beta chains below, sequenced in a study of beta chain features in type 1 diabetes. The entirety of the isolated RNA underwent reverse transcription, so expressed TCRB transcripts were sequenced. Repertoires were generated with immunoSEQ multiplex PCR, while TCRdb's copy carries only in-frame clones and drops some. Of around 300,000 clones in the sample, approximately 10% were seen once. Sample: naive CD4+ T cells from blood. These receptors were collected from a woman aged 25 to 45 in good health.

The genes are TRBV4-2 and TRBJ2-3, with 8 bases matching TRBD2. The germline gives CDR1 LGHNA, CDR2 YNFKEQ. J lost 2 bases, V lost 4 bases, and 2 bases had no gene match. This CDR3 spans 14 amino acids. This chain's CDR3 is CASSPGLATDTQYF. The CDR3 DNA reads TGTGCCAGCAGCCCAGGACTAGCCACAGATACGCAGTATTTT.

The chain has TRBV4-3 and TRBJ2-1; 13 positions match TRBD2. The CDR3 is 15 residues long. Germline V gene lookup returns CDR1 LGHNA and CDR2 YSLEER. V lost 6 bases, J lost 10 bases, and 9 bases stayed unmatched. Here the CDR3 DNA reads TGCGCCAGCAGTTCCCACGGGGGACTAGCGGGGGAGCAGTTCTTC. Its protein is CASSSHGGLAGEQFF.

The CDR3 reads CASSLGLAAPYNEQFF. The CDR3 DNA reads TGCGCCAGCAGCTTGGGTCTAGCGGCCCCCTACAATGAGCAGTTCTTC. The chain carries TRBV5-1 and TRBJ2-1, with 7 bases matching TRBD2. The length of the CDR3 is 16 residues. Germline V CDR1 and CDR2: SGHRS, YFSETQ. V trimming: 0 bases; J trimming: 2 bases; junction bases outside the gene matches: 5.

The chain joins TRBV7-2 to TRBJ2-5; TRBD2 matches 10 bases. Germline CDR1 reads SGHTA; CDR2 reads FQGNSA. Unmatched junction bases numbered 5, after V lost 3 bases and J lost 1 base. CDR3 length: 16 amino acids. CDR3 bases: TGTGCCAGCAGCTTCCTCGGACTAGCGGCCCAAGAGACCCAGTACTTC. As protein: CASSFLGLAAQETQYF.

The chain employs TRBV4-3 and TRBJ2-5, with D possibly matching TRBD2 (6 bases). CDR1 LGHNA and CDR2 YSLEER come from the germline V gene. This CDR3 has 16 amino acids. V lost 0 bases to trimming and J lost 5 bases, with 16 bases between them. CDR3 protein: CASSQEGDSPWETQYF. The CDR3 DNA follows: TGCGCCAGCAGCCAAGAGGGGGACTCCCCATGGGAGACCCAGTACTTC.

The chain combines TRBV2 with TRBJ2-1; TRBD2 aligns across 14 bases. Germline V gene lookup returns CDR1 SNHLY and CDR2 FYNNEI. The CDR3 length is 15 residues. V shed 2 bases and J 13 bases; nucleotides not matched to a gene: 7. The CDR3 spells CASSELLGTSGGQFF. The CDR3 nucleotides are TGTGCCAGCAGTGAATTATTGGGGACTAGCGGGGGACAGTTCTTC.

This clone was seen a few times. The same CDR3 arises from other DNA sequences in this sample as well. The chain employs TRBV10-3 and TRBJ2-7, with a tentative D call TRBD2 (5 bases). The CDR3 is made up of 12 amino acids. V was trimmed by 0 bases and J by 5 bases, leaving 5 bases between them. CDR1 ENHRY and CDR2 SYGVKD come from the germline V gene. CDR3 nucleotide sequence: TGTGCCATCAGTGAGTCGCGGGACGAGCAGTACTTC. Translated: CAISESRDEQYF.

The chain uses TRBV28 and TRBJ1-1; D uncertain. The CDR3 runs 12 residues. From germline, CDR1 is MDHEN and CDR2 SYDVKM. V was clipped by 4 bases and J by 10 bases, with 13 bases between them. The DNA for the CDR3 is TGTGCCAGCAGTTGGGGTCGGGAGGGAGCTTTCTTT. The encoded protein is CASSWGREGAFF. The full variable domain, completed using reference TRBV28 and TRBJ1-1, is DVKVTQSSRYLVKRTGEKVFLECVQDMDHENMFWYRQDPGLGLRLIYFSYDVKMKEKGDIPEGYSVSREKKERFSLILESASTNQTSMYLCASSWGREGAFFGQGTRLTVV.

The V gene is TRBV28, the J gene TRBJ2-3; TRBD2 agrees at 13 bases. The germline V gene has CDR1 MDHEN and CDR2 SYDVKM. The junction had 15 bases not matched to a gene; V was cut back by 0 bases and J by 12 bases. This CDR3 region has 18 residues. CDR3 in amino acids: CASSLWLTTSGRTNTQYF. The CDR3 DNA is TGTGCCAGCAGTTTATGGCTGACGACTAGCGGGAGGACCAACACCCAGTATTTT.

This rearrangement joins TRBV18 to TRBJ2-5; TRBD1 aligns across 9 bases. With 6 bases clipped from V and 3 bases from J, the junction kept 2 bases outside the gene matches. The CDR3 loop spans 13 amino acids. The germline CDR1 and CDR2 sequences are KGHSH and LQKENI. Here the CDR3 reads CASSRDREETQYF. DNA of the CDR3: TGTGCCAGCTCGCGGGACAGGGAAGAGACCCAGTACTTC. Full variable domain (remainder filled in from reference TRBV18 and TRBJ2-5): NAGVMQNPRHLVRRRGQEARLRCSPMKGHSHVYWYRQLPEEGLKFMVYLQKENIIDESGMPKERFSAEFPKEGPSILRIQQVVRGDSAAYFCASSRDREETQYFGPGTRLLVL.

This clone was picked up a small number of times. The chain has TRBV7-9 and TRBJ1-5; D call uncertain. The CDR3 length is 14 residues. V was pared by 5 bases and J by 3 bases, with 11 bases between. Germline V lookup: CDR1 SEHNR, CDR2 FQNEAQ (reference sequence). The CDR3 bases are TGTGCCAGCAGCCCGACGGGTAACAATCAGCCCCAGCATTTT. Protein: CASSPTGNNQPQHF.

In DNA form, the CDR3 reads TGCAGCGTTTGTGTACAGGGGTTGGATGGGTCCAAACGGGGGCACTACAATGAGCAGTTCTTC. This encodes CSVCVQGLDGSKRGHYNEQFF. J is TRBJ2-1 and V is TRBV29-1, with D tentatively TRBD1 (7 bases). CDR3 length: 21 amino acids. Germline V gene lookup returns CDR1 SQVTM and CDR2 ANQGSEA. The ends were cut back, 5 bases at V and 3 bases at J, with 35 bases in the middle.